The present TCR beta chain was sequenced within a study of blood T cell repertoires in COVID-19. Study in general: Sites in the United States, Italy and Spain provided acute and convalescent COVID-19 samples. Sources were T cells, B-cell-depleted T cells, or PBMCs; the material itself was cDNA or gDNA.

The CDR3 spans 15 residues. Germline CDR1 is SGHRS and CDR2 is YFSETQ. Between the trimmed V and J ends, which lost 5 bases and 4 bases, there was a span of 16 bases. How the authors handled the data: It was from reference gene primer amplification that nucleated cell counts were estimated. Using immunoSEQ multiplex PCR, the repertoire was profiled, and TCRdb retains in-frame clones only, with some absent. For V, J and clone size, that table is used; D and trimming come from the DNA. Of around 250,000 clones listed, around 82% are singletons. Sequenced sample: peripheral blood. This sequence joins TRBV5-1 and TRBJ2-1; TRBD1 is a possible D gene (5 bases). The TCR originated in an elderly man with acute or convalescent COVID-19. The CDR3 is CASSTDLGAYNEQFF. DNA for the CDR3: TGCGCCAGCAGTACGGACCTTGGGGCGTACAATGAGCAGTTCTTC.